This section outlines one T cell receptor (beta chain) sequence together with its context. Antigen specificity is unknown. The table came from immunoSEQ multiplex PCR; TCRdb's copy has only in-frame clones and leaves some out. The table records around 60,000 clones, about 90% of them present only once. V lost 6 bases and J 2 bases, leaving 16 bases between the germline ends. This CDR3 region has 15 residues. Germline CDR1 and CDR2: MDHEN and SYDVKM. Enrollment shut out patients with autoimmune disease history or systemic immunosuppression. The data were obtained in a study of OX40 agonist ivuxolimab in advanced cancers. Whole-study context: Three patients responded partially, comprising one with hepatocellular carcinoma and two with cutaneous melanoma.

General study results and limits: Also present in some nonresponders was a low level of normalized T-cell clonal expansion.

V and J are TRBV28 and TRBJ2-5; D possibly corresponds to TRBD1 (5 bases). Material: CD4+ or CD8+ T cells sorted from blood, obtained in a trial of the OX40 agonist ivuxolimab. The receptor was isolated from an adult with an advanced solid tumor such as melanoma, head and neck, liver or kidney cancer. Written as DNA, the CDR3 is TGTGCCAGCAGACAAGACAGAACCCTACAAGAGACCCAGTACTTC. Translating it yields CASRQDRTLQETQYF.